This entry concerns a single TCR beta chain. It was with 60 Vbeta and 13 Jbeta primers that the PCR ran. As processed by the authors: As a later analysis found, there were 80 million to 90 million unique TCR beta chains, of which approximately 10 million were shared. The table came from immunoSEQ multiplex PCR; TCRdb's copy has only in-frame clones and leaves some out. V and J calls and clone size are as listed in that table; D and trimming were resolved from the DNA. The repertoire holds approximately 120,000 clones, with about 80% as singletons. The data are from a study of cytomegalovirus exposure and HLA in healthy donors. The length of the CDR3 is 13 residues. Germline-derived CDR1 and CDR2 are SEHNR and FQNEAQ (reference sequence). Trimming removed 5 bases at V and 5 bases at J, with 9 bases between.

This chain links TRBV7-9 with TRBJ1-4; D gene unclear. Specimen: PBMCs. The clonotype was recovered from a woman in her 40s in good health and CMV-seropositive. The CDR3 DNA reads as TGTGCCAGCAGCATTGACTCAAATGAAAAACTGTTTTTT. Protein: CASSIDSNEKLFF. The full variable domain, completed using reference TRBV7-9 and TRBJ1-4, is DTGVSQNPRHKITKRGQNVTFRCDPISEHNRLYWYRQTLGQGPEFLTYFQNEAQLEKSRLLSDRFSAERPKGSFSTLEIQRTEQGDSAMYLCASSIDSNEKLFFGSGTQLSVL.